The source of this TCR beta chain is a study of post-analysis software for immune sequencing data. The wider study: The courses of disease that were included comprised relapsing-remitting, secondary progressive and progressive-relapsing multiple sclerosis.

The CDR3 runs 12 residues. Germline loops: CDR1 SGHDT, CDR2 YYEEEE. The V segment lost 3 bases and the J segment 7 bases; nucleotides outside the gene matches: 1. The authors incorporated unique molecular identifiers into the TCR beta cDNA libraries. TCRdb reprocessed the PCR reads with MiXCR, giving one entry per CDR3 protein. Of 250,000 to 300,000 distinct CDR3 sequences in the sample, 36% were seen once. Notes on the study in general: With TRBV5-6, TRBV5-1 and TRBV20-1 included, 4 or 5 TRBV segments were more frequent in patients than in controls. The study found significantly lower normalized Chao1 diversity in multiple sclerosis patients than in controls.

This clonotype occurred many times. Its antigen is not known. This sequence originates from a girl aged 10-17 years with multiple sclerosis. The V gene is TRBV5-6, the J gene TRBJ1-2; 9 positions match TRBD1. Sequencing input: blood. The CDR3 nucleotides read TGTGCCAGCAGCTGGACAGGGGCTGGCTACACCTTC. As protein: CASSWTGAGYTF.